This T cell receptor beta chain was documented in a study of CD8 T cells in Susac syndrome. With random hexamers, reverse transcription was performed on roughly 0.5 to 1 ug of RNA. An immunoSEQ multiplex PCR amplified TCR beta CDR3 over 54 Vbeta and 13 Jbeta. Each CDR3 protein gets one entry after TCRdb re-called the immunoSEQ multiplex PCR reads with MiXCR. The sample consists of some 130,000 distinct CDR3 sequences, approximately 95% of them appearing once. A note on this clonotype: Antigen: not known.

General study results and limits: Clonal CD8+ expansion in Susac was highest in TEMRA cells and active patients. Across the total CD8+ repertoires, under 20 Susac-specific public clones were detected, and across the CD8+ TEMRA repertoires, four or five such clones were detected.

J lost 3 bases, V lost 7 bases, and 7 bases had no gene match. The CDR3 loop spans 14 amino acids. Germline V gives CDR1 MNHEY, CDR2 SMNVEV (reference sequence). The material sequenced was CD8+ T cells from PBMCs. This chain connects TRBV27 to TRBJ2-7; 9 nucleotides line up with TRBD1. The TCR comes from a human donor with Susac syndrome. CDR3 loop: CASIETGGHYEQYF. The CDR3 bases are TGTGCCAGCATCGAAACAGGGGGCCACTACGAGCAGTACTTC.